This T cell receptor (beta chain) was sequenced for a study of human T cells and chemical hapten exposure. About the research overall: Recorded diagnoses among the mostly female patients were alopecia areata, totalis or universalis.

TCRdb reanalysed the RACE reads using MiXCR and keeps one entry per CDR3 protein. The sample holds tens of thousands of distinct CDR3 sequences, roughly 11% seen once. As for time point: pre-sensitization, week 0. As to treatment: therapeutic diphenylcyclopropenone sensitization with weekly scalp DPC. At least ten counts were recorded for this clonotype. V lost 9 bases to trimming and J lost 4 bases, with 19 bases between them. Germline V gives CDR1 MDHEN, CDR2 SYDVKM. CDR3 length: 14 residues. Specimen: whole blood, collected in connection with sensitization to the hapten diphenylcyclopropenone (DPC). This sequence joins TRBV28 and TRBJ2-7; D is perhaps TRBD1 (6 bases). This receptor was obtained from a woman in her fifties or sixties with alopecia areata. Some clones in this sample may be carry-over from other donors' samples. CDR3 coding DNA: TGTGCCAGTTCGTCTGGGGGCCCTATTTACGAGCAGTACTTC. Translation gives CASSSGGPIYEQYF. Filled out from reference TRBV28 and TRBJ2-7, the complete variable domain reads DVKVTQSSRYLVKRTGEKVFLECVQDMDHENMFWYRQDPGLGLRLIYFSYDVKMKEKGDIPEGYSVSREKKERFSLILESASTNQTSMYLCASSSGGPIYEQYFGPGTRLTVT.